These 14 T cell receptor beta chains originate from one sample sequenced in a study of CD8+ T cells in alopecia areata. RNA extraction was followed by reverse transcription into cDNA, which acted as the sequencing template. The method was immunoSEQ multiplex PCR; TCRdb's version includes in-frame clones alone and lacks a portion of them. The sample contains about 190,000 clones, 60% of which appear only once. Treatment given: oral pan-JAK inhibitor, 5-10 mg twice daily. Sequencing was performed on CD4+ T cells sorted from blood, taken at week 24, from a patient treated with tofacitinib. These receptors originate from a human donor with alopecia areata.

The chain recombines TRBV25-1 with TRBJ1-2; TRBD1 aligns across 7 bases. The trim removed 4 bases at V and 7 bases at J, leaving 6 bases unmatched. This CDR3 has 13 amino acids. The V gene's germline CDR1 is MGHDK and CDR2 SYGVNS. The CDR3 sequence is CASSASGGLGYTF. CDR3 coding DNA: TGTGCCAGCAGTGCGTCAGGGGGTCTTGGCTACACCTTC.

The chain uses TRBV29-1 and TRBJ2-2; 8 bases are shared with TRBD2. The CDR3 has 15 amino acids. V shed 1 base, J shed 3 bases, and the junction held 4 bases outside the gene matches. The germline V gene encodes CDR1 SQVTM and CDR2 ANQGSEA. The CDR3, as DNA: TGCAGCGTTGAAGGTCAAGCGGGGGACACCGGGGAGCTGTTTTTT. Translated, it gives CSVEGQAGDTGELFF.

V gene TRBV4-1 combines with J gene TRBJ2-7; D gene uncertain. Trimming took 0 bases from V and 0 from J, leaving 9 bases between them. The germline gives CDR1 MGHRA, CDR2 YSYEKL. CDR3 length equals 15 residues. The CDR3 DNA reads TGCGCCAGCAGCCAAGATCAAGTCCCCTCCTACGAGCAGTACTTC. The encoded protein is CASSQDQVPSYEQYF.

In its sample, this clone was seen a few times. V usage is TRBV6-1 and J usage is TRBJ2-7; 8 bases are shared with TRBD1. The germline gives CDR1 MNHNS, CDR2 SASEGT. The length of the CDR3 is 14 residues. The ends lost 2 bases at V and 5 bases at J; junction bases unmatched: 5. The chain's CDR3 is CASSESQGAHEQYF. CDR3 in DNA: TGTGCCAGCAGTGAAAGCCAGGGGGCCCACGAGCAGTACTTC.

V gene TRBV5-1 combines with J gene TRBJ2-5; tentative D call: TRBD1 (6 bases). This CDR3 has 17 residues. Germline V gene data show CDR1 as SGHRS and CDR2 as YFSETQ. Trimming left V 4 bases short and J 5 bases short, with 24 bases between. In nucleotides, the CDR3 is TGCGCCAGCAGCGAAGTGGCAGGGGCTTCCACCAGGGAGACCCAGTACTTC. Translation gives CASSEVAGASTRETQYF.

The V and J genes are TRBV6-1 and TRBJ1-2; 10 nucleotides line up with TRBD1. Looked up from germline, CDR1 is MNHNS and CDR2 is SASEGT. J was trimmed by 5 bases and V by 5 bases; bases with no gene match: 5. The CDR3 loop spans 14 amino acids. CDR3 loop: CASSISGQGYGYTF. The CDR3 nucleotides are TGTGCCAGCAGTATCTCGGGACAGGGGTATGGCTACACCTTC.

This clone has just a few counts. The chain recombines TRBV7-2 with TRBJ1-1, with D perhaps matching TRBD1 (5 bases). From germline, CDR1 is SGHTA and CDR2 FQGNSA. The CDR3 covers 15 residues. V was clipped by 6 bases and J by 9 bases, with 23 bases between them. The CDR3 spells CASSWGGSVEKKAFF. CDR3 bases: TGTGCCAGCAGTTGGGGGGGTTCAGTTGAAAAAAAAGCTTTCTTT.

This clone showed up just a few times. The DNA of the CDR3 is TGTGCCAGCAGCCCGGTAGGGGGAAACATTCAGTACTTC. Its protein product is CASSPVGGNIQYF. The rearrangement links TRBV5-6 to TRBJ2-4, with D perhaps matching TRBD1 (6 bases). V lost 4 bases, J lost 6 bases, and 11 bases lay in between. The CDR3 sequence is 13 residues long. The V gene's germline CDR1 is SGHDT and CDR2 YYEEEE. The full variable domain, its missing parts supplied by reference TRBV5-6 and TRBJ2-4, is DAGVTQSPTHLIKTRGQQVTLRCSPKSGHDTVSWYQQALGQGPQFIFQYYEEEERQRGNFPDRFSGHQFPNYSSELNVNALLLGDSALYLCASSPVGGNIQYFGAGTRLSVL.

This clone was counted only a few times. CDR3 sequence reads: CAIRGGQYDTEAFF. In DNA, the CDR3 is TGTGCCATCAGGGGGGGACAGTATGACACTGAAGCTTTCTTT. The rearrangement uses TRBV10-3 and TRBJ1-1; 7 bases are a match to TRBD1. This CDR3 spans 14 amino acids. The ends lost 6 bases at V and 3 bases at J; junction bases unmatched: 7. Germline CDR1 ENHRY, CDR2 SYGVKD.

There are a few counts of this clone. This chain connects TRBV7-8 to TRBJ1-1; 7 nucleotides line up with TRBD1. CDR1 and CDR2 (germline): SGHVS, FQNEAQ. V lost 1 base, J lost 1 base, and 12 bases stayed unmatched. The CDR3 covers 18 residues. DNA of the CDR3: TGTGCCAGCAGCTTAGATATGATAGGGGGCGCGAAGAACACTGAAGCTTTCTTT. Translated: CASSLDMIGGAKNTEAFF.

The V call is TRBV2, the J call TRBJ1-2, with D possibly TRBD1 on 5 matching bases. V was shortened by 4 bases and J by 8 bases, with 11 bases between the two germline ends. The CDR3 runs to 12 residues. Germline-derived CDR1 and CDR2 are SNHLY and FYNNEI. CDR3 amino acids: CASSAQGPGYTF. In DNA form, the CDR3 reads TGTGCCAGCAGTGCCCAGGGTCCGGGCTACACCTTC.

V and J are TRBV29-1 and TRBJ2-1; D perhaps matches TRBD2 (6 bases). Germline-derived CDR1 and CDR2 are SQVTM and ANQGSEA. The CDR3 loop spans 15 amino acids. V was cut by 7 bases and J by 6 bases, with 22 bases left in between. The CDR3 spells CSAQPGDSLSNEQFF. CDR3 coding DNA: TGCAGCGCCCAGCCGGGAGACAGTTTAAGCAATGAGCAGTTCTTC.

The V call is TRBV5-1, the J call TRBJ2-7, with a weak D call TRBD2 (6 bases). The germline V gene has CDR1 SGHRS and CDR2 YFSETQ. V lost 0 bases and J 1 base, leaving 8 bases between the germline ends. The CDR3 length is 14 residues. CDR3 amino acids: CASSLEAGSYEQYF. CDR3 DNA: TGCGCCAGCAGCTTGGAAGCGGGTTCCTACGAGCAGTACTTC.

The chain combines TRBV9 with TRBJ1-5; possibly TRBD1 for D (5 bases). Per germline, CDR1 SGDLS and CDR2 YYNGEE. The V and J ends lost 4 bases and 3 bases respectively, with 14 bases between them. This CDR3 is 15 amino acids long. CDR3 protein: CASSPGDRDNQPQHF. In DNA, the CDR3 is TGTGCCAGCAGCCCGGGAGACAGAGACAATCAGCCCCAGCATTTT.